The 29 T cell receptor beta chains presented below share a single source sample, sequenced in a study of CD8+ T cells in alopecia areata. Investigators isolated RNA and reverse transcribed it into cDNA to act as the sequencing template. The repertoire was sequenced with immunoSEQ multiplex PCR; TCRdb's copy has only in-frame clones and lacks some. The sample has approximately 180,000 clones, around 71% seen once. Source: CD8+ T cells sorted from blood, taken at week 0. All receptors derive from a human donor with alopecia areata.

The gene calls are TRBV30 and TRBJ1-3, with D unresolved. Germline loops: CDR1 GTSNPN, CDR2 SVGIG (reference sequence). Trimming took 0 bases from V and 9 from J, leaving 12 bases between them. The CDR3 length is 13 residues. CDR3 region: CAWSVALGVTIYF. The CDR3 DNA reads as TGTGCCTGGAGTGTAGCTCTGGGAGTCACCATATATTTT.

This clone has only a few counts. The J gene is TRBJ2-1, the V gene TRBV15; D unclear. This CDR3 has 13 amino acids. V lost 2 bases, J lost 5 bases, and 7 bases lay in between. CDR1 is LNHNV and CDR2 is YYDKDF in the germline V gene (reference sequence). CDR3 sequence reads: CATSRLSDNEQFF. CDR3 bases: TGTGCCACCAGCAGACTGAGCGACAATGAGCAGTTCTTC.

The J gene is TRBJ1-2, the V gene TRBV29-1; tentative D call: TRBD1 (5 bases). Trimming took off 3 bases at V and 4 bases at J, with 9 bases between the two ends. The CDR3 runs to 12 residues. Germline CDR1 SQVTM, CDR2 ANQGSEA. The CDR3 loop reads CSVDREAYGYTF. CDR3 bases: TGCAGCGTTGACAGGGAGGCCTATGGCTACACCTTC.

This sequence joins TRBV7-9 and TRBJ2-6; maybe TRBD1 (5 bases). The V and J ends lost 6 bases and 1 base respectively, with 10 bases between them. CDR3 length equals 15 residues. Germline V gene data show CDR1 as SEHNR and CDR2 as FQNEAQ (reference sequence). DNA for the CDR3: TGTGCCAGCAGGGTTCAGGGTTCTGGGGCCAACGTCCTGACTTTC. Translating gives CASRVQGSGANVLTF.

The chain has TRBV4-2 and TRBJ1-4; 7 positions match TRBD1. Germline CDR1 and CDR2: LGHNA and YNFKEQ. The V gene end was trimmed by 6 bases and the J gene end by 1 base; junction bases not matched to a gene: 8. The CDR3 loop spans 16 amino acids. CDR3 nucleotide sequence: TGTGCCAGCAGGGGAAACAGGGGATTAACTAATGAAAAACTGTTTTTT. Translated, it gives CASRGNRGLTNEKLFF.

This clone has just a few counts. The chain is built from TRBV12-5 and TRBJ2-1; D not certain. V was cut by 11 bases and J by 7 bases, with 12 bases left in between. The CDR3 loop spans 11 amino acids. CDR1 and CDR2 from the germline V gene are LGHNT and FRNRAP. The CDR3 DNA sequence: TGTGCTGGCGCGGAAGGGAATGAGCAGTTCTTC. Its translation is CAGAEGNEQFF. Variable domain in full (rest from reference TRBV12-5 and TRBJ2-1): DARVTQTPRHKVTEMGQEVTMRCQPILGHNTVFWYRQTMMQGLELLAYFRNRAPLDDSGMPKDRFSAEMPDATLATLKIQPSEPRDSAVYFCAGAEGNEQFFGPGTRLTVL.

The CDR3 nucleotides read TGTGCCAGCAGCGCCTTTGGGGTTGACGAGCAGTACTTC. Translated, it gives CASSAFGVDEQYF. The chain couples TRBV9 to TRBJ2-7; D is uncertain. The CDR3 is 13 amino acids. The V gene's germline CDR1 is SGDLS and CDR2 YYNGEE. Trimming left V 3 bases short and J 5 bases short, with 12 bases between.

The V call is TRBV28, the J call TRBJ1-5, with TRBD1 as a possible D gene (5 bases). The germline V gene has CDR1 MDHEN and CDR2 SYDVKM. This CDR3 has 15 amino acids. V was cut by 6 bases and J by 2 bases, with 14 bases left in between. As DNA, the CDR3 is TGTGCCAGCAGGAGAAGACAGAATCGCAATCAGCCCCAGCATTTT. Its translation: CASRRRQNRNQPQHF.

This chain uses TRBV15 with TRBJ2-3; 8 positions agree with TRBD1. The CDR3 covers 18 residues. Trimming at V came to 4 bases and at J to 6 bases, leaving 18 bases not matched to a gene. CDR1 and CDR2 from the germline V gene are LNHNV and YYDKDF (reference sequence). CDR3 DNA: TGTGCCACCAGCACAACCCTCGGTCAGGGGGCTGTTCAGGATACGCAGTATTTT. Its translation is CATSTTLGQGAVQDTQYF.

Worth noting for this clone: This specimen includes other DNA sequences encoding the same CDR3. This chain connects TRBV5-1 to TRBJ2-1; 7 bases are a match to TRBD1. Looked up from germline, CDR1 is SGHRS and CDR2 is YFSETQ. The CDR3 extends over 12 amino acids. J lost 3 bases, V lost 7 bases, and 1 base had no gene match. CDR3 nucleotides: TGCGCCAGCCGGGACAGCTACAATGAGCAGTTCTTC. Translation gives CASRDSYNEQFF.

Concerning this clone itself: The junction departs from germline at one end; a sequencing error may be responsible. The chain recombines TRBV4-1 with TRBJ2-7; 8 bases are a match to TRBD2. Germline V gene data show CDR1 as MGHRA and CDR2 as YSYEKL. The CDR3 is 13 amino acids. The CDR3 spells CANSQAGAYEQYF. In DNA form, the CDR3 reads TGCGCCAACAGCCAAGCGGGGGCCTACGAGCAGTACTTC.

V is TRBV12-5 and J is TRBJ1-6, with D possibly matching TRBD1 (5 bases). The CDR3 consists of 19 residues. Trimming stripped 0 bases from V and 6 bases from J, with 21 bases between. Per germline, CDR1 LGHNT and CDR2 FRNRAP. The CDR3 loop is CASGLVLGQGGWGNSPLHF. CDR3 DNA: TGTGCTAGTGGTTTGGTACTTGGGCAGGGTGGATGGGGTAATTCACCCCTCCACTTT.

The chain carries TRBV6-6 and TRBJ2-7; D not resolved. Looked up from germline, CDR1 is MNHNY and CDR2 is SVGAGI (reference sequence). Trimming pared 3 bases from V and 2 bases from J, leaving 14 bases between. The CDR3 spans 15 residues. CDR3 DNA sequence: TGTGCCAGCAGTTATTGGACGGTTTCTGCCTACGAGCAGTACTTC. Its protein product is CASSYWTVSAYEQYF.

V is TRBV30 and J is TRBJ2-2; the D is unclear. From germline, CDR1 is GTSNPN and CDR2 SVGIG (reference sequence). CDR3 length: 11 residues. Trimming took off 1 base at V and 6 bases at J, with 3 bases between the two ends. The chain's CDR3 is CAWSGAGELFF. The CDR3 DNA reads TGTGCCTGGAGTGGGGCCGGGGAGCTGTTTTTT. Looking up the rest from reference TRBV30 and TRBJ2-2 gives the full variable domain: SQTIHQWPATLVQPVGSPLSLECTVEGTSNPNLYWYRQAAGRGLQLLFYSVGIGQISSEVPQNLSASRPQDRQFILSSKKLLLSDSGFYLCAWSGAGELFFGEGSRLTVL.

The rearrangement joins TRBV2 to TRBJ1-2, with D possibly being TRBD1 (6 bases). Germline V gene lookup returns CDR1 SNHLY and CDR2 FYNNEI. The CDR3 has 15 residues. This CDR3 is CATRGETGVNYGYTF. DNA of the CDR3: TGTGCAACCCGCGGGGAGACAGGAGTTAACTATGGCTACACCTTC.

In this sample, this clone turned up a few times. V is TRBV30 and J is TRBJ2-5; weak D call: TRBD2 (6 bases). CDR1 and CDR2 from the germline V gene are GTSNPN and SVGIG (reference sequence). Trimming left V 4 bases short and J 3 bases short, with 12 bases between. The CDR3 length is 13 residues. CDR3 region: CAWMGGAEETQYF. Written as DNA, the CDR3 is TGTGCCTGGATGGGAGGAGCAGAAGAGACCCAGTACTTC.

The genes are TRBV11-2 and TRBJ2-7, with D tentatively TRBD1 (6 bases). V was clipped by 6 bases and J by 12 bases, with 15 bases between them. There are 11 residues in the CDR3. CDR1 is SGHAT, CDR2 FQNNGV, per germline. The CDR3 nucleotides read TGTGCCAGCAGGAGAACAGGGAGTCCGTACTTC. Protein: CASRRTGSPYF.

The chain carries TRBV7-9 and TRBJ2-1, with 8 positions matching TRBD2. The junction had 10 bases not matched to a gene; V was cut back by 0 bases and J by 6 bases. This CDR3 comprises 17 residues. Germline CDR1 is SEHNR and CDR2 is FQNEAQ (reference sequence). Here the CDR3 reads CASSLARRGTRGNEQFF. CDR3 DNA sequence: TGTGCCAGCAGCTTAGCTCGACGCGGGACTAGGGGCAATGAGCAGTTCTTC.

This clone was picked up a small number of times. The chain combines TRBV5-6 with TRBJ1-5; tentatively, D is TRBD1 (5 bases). The CDR3 has 12 residues. CDR1 SGHDT and CDR2 YYEEEE come from the germline V gene. V shed 4 bases and J shed 9 bases, with 11 bases lying between them. The CDR3 reads CASSPGGGPQHF. The CDR3 nucleotides are TGTGCCAGCAGCCCTGGCGGGGGGCCCCAGCATTTT.

The chain is built from TRBV11-2 and TRBJ1-2; D is unclear. In germline, CDR1 is SGHAT, CDR2 FQNNGV. Deletions cut 0 bases from V and 8 bases from J, with 10 bases between. The CDR3 runs to 13 residues. The CDR3 reads CASSLDQGNGYTF. CDR3 DNA sequence: TGTGCCAGCAGCTTAGATCAAGGGAACGGCTACACCTTC.

In its sample, this clone was seen once. The rearrangement uses TRBV20-1 and TRBJ2-7; TRBD1 aligns across 7 bases. The CDR3 is made up of 11 amino acids. Germline CDR1 reads DFQATT; CDR2 reads SNEGSKA (reference sequence). Trimming at V came to 3 bases and at J to 6 bases, leaving 2 bases not matched to a gene. The CDR3 DNA reads TGCAGTGCTAGCAGGGGGTTCGAGCAGTACTTC. This gives the protein CSASRGFEQYF.

This chain connects TRBV4-2 to TRBJ2-2, with 9 bases matching TRBD1. Looked up from germline, CDR1 is LGHNA and CDR2 is YNFKEQ. Trimming at V came to 3 bases and at J to 7 bases, leaving 12 bases not matched to a gene. CDR3 length: 17 residues. The CDR3 here is CASSHRDREISSGELFF. DNA of the CDR3: TGTGCCAGCAGCCATAGGGACAGGGAGATTTCTAGCGGGGAGCTGTTTTTT.

This chain uses TRBV29-1 with TRBJ1-4; D possibly corresponds to TRBD1 (6 bases). From germline, CDR1 is SQVTM and CDR2 ANQGSEA. Between the trimmed V and J ends, which lost 7 bases and 3 bases, there was a span of 12 bases. The CDR3 contains 13 residues. The CDR3, as DNA: TGCAGCGCCTTACAGGGTCCTAATGAAAAACTGTTTTTT. Its protein product is CSALQGPNEKLFF.

This clone has only a few counts. This chain connects TRBV25-1 to TRBJ1-1; weak D call: TRBD1 (5 bases). CDR1 is MGHDK and CDR2 is SYGVNS in the germline V gene. The CDR3 runs to 13 residues. V was pared by 5 bases and J by 5 bases, with 12 bases between. CDR3 in amino acids: CASSLQGSTEAFF. The CDR3 DNA is TGTGCCAGCAGTCTGCAGGGTAGTACTGAAGCTTTCTTT.

The chain links TRBV29-1 to TRBJ1-3; no firm D call. Trimming left V 7 bases short and J 4 bases short, with 14 bases between. This CDR3 comprises 13 residues. Per the germline V gene, CDR1 is SQVTM and CDR2 is ANQGSEA. The CDR3 region has the DNA TGCAGCGCCGGCGAGGGCGCCGGAAACACCATATATTTT. Its protein product is CSAGEGAGNTIYF.

The gene calls are TRBV29-1 and TRBJ2-7; D might be TRBD1 (5 bases). Looked up from germline, CDR1 is SQVTM and CDR2 is ANQGSEA. Deletions cut 3 bases from V and 6 bases from J, with 15 bases between. The CDR3 loop spans 13 amino acids. The CDR3 sequence: CSVERPRTGEQYF. Written as DNA, the CDR3 is TGCAGCGTTGAGAGGCCTCGAACAGGCGAGCAGTACTTC.

This clone showed up just once. The V call is TRBV7-8, the J call TRBJ2-2; D not certain. The germline CDR1 and CDR2 sequences are SGHVS and FQNEAQ. The ends were cut back, 5 bases at V and 4 bases at J, with 8 bases in the middle. The CDR3 has 13 amino acids. The CDR3 sequence is CASSDGGTGELFF. In nucleotides, the CDR3 is TGTGCCAGCAGCGATGGTGGCACCGGGGAGCTGTTTTTT.

This clone was picked up one time. The chain couples TRBV11-3 to TRBJ2-7, with 8 bases aligning to TRBD1. Germline CDR1 reads SGHNT; CDR2 reads YENEEA. The CDR3 is 17 residues long. V shed 1 base and J 2 bases; nucleotides not matched to a gene: 10. DNA for the CDR3: TGTGCCAGCAGCTTAGCACCGTTTTCGGACAGGGCCTACGAGCAGTACTTC. Encoded protein: CASSLAPFSDRAYEQYF.

The rearrangement links TRBV28 to TRBJ1-2; possibly TRBD1 for D (6 bases). CDR1 and CDR2 (germline): MDHEN, SYDVKM. The ends were cut back, 4 bases at V and 11 bases at J, with 20 bases in the middle. This CDR3 is built from 14 residues. CDR3 region: CASSSQRDTSWYTF. The CDR3, as DNA: TGTGCCAGCAGTTCCCAGAGGGACACGTCGTGGTACACCTTC.